The 18 T cell receptor beta chains below were found in one sample sequenced in a study of T cells after yellow fever vaccination. Via MiXCR, TCRdb re-called the 5' RACE reads, giving one row per CDR3 protein. The sample carries around 500,000 distinct CDR3 sequences, 20% to 25% recorded once. The specimen was PBMCs, collected more than 20 days after the first yellow fever vaccination. The origin of the receptors is a man between 18 and 35 years old who received the YFV17D yellow fever vaccine.

V and J are TRBV3-1 and TRBJ2-2; 8 bases agree with TRBD2. The CDR3 is 18 amino acids. After removal of 2 bases from V and 0 bases from J, the junction contained 8 bases not matched to a gene. Germline assignment: CDR1 LGHDT and CDR2 YNNKEL (reference sequence). In nucleotides, the CDR3 is TGTGCCAGCAGCCAATTTGCGGGGGGCCGATCGAACACCGGGGAGCTGTTTTTT. It yields the protein CASSQFAGGRSNTGELFF.

This clonotype was observed a few times. CDR3 bases: TGTGCCAGCAGTTTTTTTCGATCCTACAATGAGCAGTTCTTC. It is translated as CASSFFRSYNEQFF. The genes are TRBV12-3 or TRBV12-4 and TRBJ2-1; D call uncertain. V lost 3 bases and J lost 1, with 7 bases in between. The CDR3 has 14 residues.

The rearrangement joins TRBV3-1 to TRBJ2-1; no clear D gene. CDR3 length: 14 amino acids. Looked up from germline, CDR1 is LGHDT and CDR2 is YNNKEL (reference sequence). V was clipped by 8 bases and J by 0 bases, with 11 bases between them. CDR3 sequence reads: CASQPSDSYNEQFF. Here the CDR3 DNA reads TGTGCCAGCCAACCGTCTGACTCCTACAATGAGCAGTTCTTC.

This clonotype turned up a few times. The chain joins TRBV10-3 to TRBJ2-7, with 8 bases that match TRBD2. Germline V gene data show CDR1 as ENHRY and CDR2 as SYGVKD. The junction had 11 bases not matched to a gene; V was cut back by 8 bases and J by 8 bases. This CDR3 is 13 amino acids long. CDR3 sequence: CAIEGGSGAQQYF. DNA for the CDR3: TGTGCCATCGAGGGGGGTAGCGGGGCTCAGCAGTACTTC.

This chain connects TRBV19 to TRBJ2-7; either TRBD1 or TRBD2 may supply D (6 bases each). Germline assignment: CDR1 LNHDA and CDR2 SQIVND (reference sequence). V was shortened by 1 base and J by 2 bases, with 15 bases between the two germline ends. This CDR3 comprises 16 residues. The CDR3 loop reads CASSIGLWGATYEQYF. The DNA for the CDR3 is TGTGCCAGTAGTATAGGCCTGTGGGGGGCAACCTACGAGCAGTACTTC.

As regards this clonotype: It may be a read error: a sequence one base away is much more abundant. The chain carries TRBV6-6 and TRBJ1-1; D ambiguous. This CDR3 comprises 11 residues. Trimming pared 5 bases from V and 7 bases from J, leaving 8 bases between. In germline, CDR1 is MNHNY, CDR2 SVGAGI (reference sequence). The CDR3 sequence is CASSPRIEAFF. CDR3 bases: TGTGCCAGCAGTCCCCGCATTGAAGCTTTCTTT.

This clonotype was observed a handful of times. The CDR3 DNA reads TGTGCCAGCAGTTTCCGACGTAGTCAGTCCGAGCAGTACTTC. This gives the protein CASSFRRSQSEQYF. The gene calls are TRBV12-3 or TRBV12-4 and TRBJ2-7; D call uncertain. CDR3 length equals 14 residues. Between the trimmed V and J ends, which lost 3 bases and 6 bases, there was a span of 15 bases.

A few counts support this clonotype. The CDR3 bases are TGCGCCAGCAGCTTGGTAGGGACAAGGGAAGAGACCCAGTACTTC. This translates into CASSLVGTREETQYF. The V and J genes are TRBV5-1 and TRBJ2-5; D possibly corresponds to TRBD1 (6 bases). The V end was cut by 0 bases, the J end by 3 bases, with 12 bases between. Looked up from germline, CDR1 is SGHRS and CDR2 is YFSETQ. The CDR3 runs 15 residues.

This rearrangement joins TRBV4-2 to TRBJ1-1; possibly TRBD1 for D (5 bases). The germline CDR1 and CDR2 sequences are LGHNA and YNFKEQ. Trimming left V 3 bases short and J 2 bases short, with 13 bases between. The CDR3 covers 15 residues. CDR3 protein: CASSHYGGGNTEAFF. DNA for the CDR3: TGTGCCAGCAGCCACTACGGGGGGGGAAACACTGAAGCTTTCTTT.

The chain uses TRBV6-2 or TRBV6-3 and TRBJ2-3; 11 bases map to TRBD1. The CDR3 is 21 residues long. Germline V gene data show CDR1 as MNHEY and CDR2 as SVGEGT. With 0 bases clipped from V and 0 bases from J, the junction kept 14 bases outside the gene matches. The CDR3 sequence is CASSYSIGTGGDRGSTDTQYF. The CDR3 bases are TGTGCCAGCAGTTACTCGATTGGGACAGGGGGGGATAGAGGAAGCACAGATACGCAGTATTTT.

The V call is TRBV4-1, the J call TRBJ1-1; possible D gene TRBD1, 6 bases. The CDR3 has 15 residues. Looked up from germline, CDR1 is MGHRA and CDR2 is YSYEKL. V was cut by 0 bases and J by 2 bases, with 10 bases left in between. CDR3 region: CASSQERTANTEAFF. The CDR3 nucleotides are TGCGCCAGCAGCCAAGAAAGGACAGCTAACACTGAAGCTTTCTTT.

This clonotype was counted only a few times. This sequence joins TRBV6-2 or TRBV6-3 and TRBJ1-5; tentative D call: TRBD1 (5 bases). The CDR3 is 14 amino acids. V was shortened by 5 bases and J by 7 bases, with 15 bases between the two germline ends. Germline lookup yields CDR1 MNHEY and CDR2 SVGEGT. This CDR3 is CASSRGGEGQPQHF. The CDR3 bases are TGTGCCAGCAGTCGGGGAGGGGAGGGGCAGCCCCAGCATTTT.

The rearrangement uses TRBV6-1 and TRBJ1-2, with TRBD1 matching over 7 bases. Trimming removed 8 bases from V and 7 bases from J; junction bases left unmatched: 13. The CDR3 runs to 14 residues. Germline CDR1 reads MNHNS; CDR2 reads SASEGT. DNA of the CDR3: TGTGCCAGCTTTAGCACAGGGGAGCTTGGTGGCTACACCTTC. This sequence encodes CASFSTGELGGYTF.

The chain has TRBV25-1 and TRBJ2-4; possibly TRBD2 for D (7 bases). The CDR3 is 18 amino acids. The germline V and J ends were trimmed by 4 bases and 3 bases, with 22 bases remaining between them. Germline CDR1 and CDR2: MGHDK and SYGVNS. In nucleotides, the CDR3 is TGTGCCAGCAGTGGGTTTTATGGGGGGGGCCAAGACAAAAACATTCAGTACTTC. It yields the protein CASSGFYGGGQDKNIQYF.

The chain joins TRBV5-6 to TRBJ1-6; no clear D gene. Germline loops: CDR1 SGHDT, CDR2 YYEEEE. V dropped 0 bases and J dropped 9 bases, with 13 bases sitting between them. The CDR3 runs to 15 residues. In DNA, the CDR3 is TGTGCCAGCAGCTTGGGACCCCCGGCCATTTCACCCCTCCACTTT. It is translated as CASSLGPPAISPLHF.

The chain recombines TRBV6-9 with TRBJ2-3, with 8 bases that match TRBD1. The CDR3 contains 17 residues. V was pared by 1 base and J by 2 bases, with 8 bases of the junction left unmatched. CDR1 is MNHGY and CDR2 is SVAAGI in the germline V gene. The CDR3 is CASSYYPDRAHTDTQYF. The CDR3 DNA is TGTGCCAGCAGTTATTACCCGGACAGGGCGCACACAGATACGCAGTATTTT.

This clonotype was detected only a few times. The gene calls are TRBV6-2 or TRBV6-3 and TRBJ2-7, with D possibly TRBD1 on 6 matching bases. CDR1 MNHEY and CDR2 SVGEGT come from the germline V gene. The CDR3 is made up of 14 amino acids. The V and J ends lost 2 bases and 3 bases respectively, with 11 bases between them. The CDR3 spells CASSYGGQNYEQYV. For the CDR3, the DNA is TGTGCCAGCAGTTACGGTGGACAGAACTACGAGCAGTACGTC.

The chain has TRBV30 and TRBJ2-7, with D unresolved. Germline loops: CDR1 GTSNPN, CDR2 SVGIG (reference sequence). This CDR3 is built from 11 residues. The V and J ends lost 1 base and 2 bases respectively, with 3 bases between them. The CDR3 sequence is CAWSDTYEQYF. The DNA for the CDR3 is TGTGCCTGGAGTGACACCTACGAGCAGTACTTC.